This T cell receptor beta chain was identified during a study of regulatory T cells in long-lasting Graves disease (dated by TCRdb to the early 2020s). Broadly, across the study: In the newly diagnosed Graves' disease group, patients had been taking antithyroid drugs for less than 3 months. A total of approximately 35 samples were covered by TCR sequencing, comprising approximately 13 persistent and about 20 newly diagnosed Graves' disease patients. The study took place in China and was registered as a clinical trial. Patients with persistent Graves' disease were compared with patients with newly diagnosed Graves' disease using TCR sequencing and RNA sequencing of peripheral blood. Overall results and qualifications from the work: A larger number of public clonotypes was shared among persistent patients (around 2,700) than among newly diagnosed patients (about 990). As a limitation, the authors acknowledged that the small sample size may reduce accuracy. Only the TCR beta chain was sequenced and analyzed. Compared with newly diagnosed patients, patients with persistent Graves' disease had lower TCR Shannon entropy and fewer highly expanded clones, which suggests clonal expansion. The study examined only peripheral blood because the primary lesion, thyroid tissue, could not be accessed.

This clonotype showed up many times. This receptor's antigen is unknown. Base quality data are lacking; no much larger clone is found one base away. The sample's time point label, in plain terms: newly diagnosed GD, antithyroid drugs for less than 3 months. RNA was extracted from PBMCs in TRIzol for both TCR sequencing and RNA sequencing. Graves' disease was diagnosed according to American Thyroid Association guidelines. Patients were recruited from an endocrinology department in Xi'an, China. From each patient, 7.5 to 10 milliliters of peripheral blood was collected into an EDTA anticoagulant tube. PBMCs were isolated by Ficoll Paque Plus density gradient separation without further T cell sorting. An Agilent 2100 Bioanalyzer and agarose gel were used to assess RNA quality, and a NanoDrop 2000 was used to measure RNA concentration. The library was produced with multiplex PCR. Sequencing was performed on an Illumina HiSeq 4000. TCR beta libraries were built with iRepertoire HTBI primers and Arm-PCR amplification of CDR3 regions. Before sequencing, the PCR products underwent gel purification. Regarding the original processing steps: Gene usage analysis of CDR3 amino acid clonotypes relied on the roughly 60 TRBV and fewer than 15 TRBJ segments identified across samples. COPE and FqMerger were used to merge the filtered high-quality paired reads into contigs. BLAST was used to align contigs to the IMGT TRBV, TRBD and TRBJ reference genes, and CDR3 was defined following IMGT. Any clonotype with a frequency above 0.1% was counted as a highly expanded clone. Shannon entropy was used to measure repertoire diversity, and the Gini coefficient was used to measure V-J evenness. Public clonotypes were defined as clonotypes shared by more than one individual. TCRdb reworked the public reads: Q25 trimming with fastp, MiXCR clone assembly, productive beta chains retained. Under each unique CDR3 protein, matching rows form one entry showing the most common genes and DNA. The V and J calls and clone size come from TCRdb's table, not from the authors' own analysis. The sample has around 450,000 distinct CDR3 sequences on record, about 16% of them singletons. The biggest ten clones account for 16% of the sample.

These data also featured in a second study, about T cells in Graves' hyperthyroidism and ophthalmopathy. The second paper further reports: Stable Graves' hyperthyroidism was defined as the absence of progression to ophthalmopathy over 18 months of follow-up. Hyperthyroidism patients were newly diagnosed, with disease duration under 2 months, and aged 18 to 65 years. Patients with uncontrolled infections, other autoimmune diseases, pregnancy or lactation were excluded. Diagnoses were based on clinical symptoms, serum thyroxine and TRAb, thyroid ultrasound and orbital computed tomography. The TCR CDR3 was subjected to a first round of RT-PCR using the HTBI primer set and the Qiagen OneStep RT-PCR kit. Most expanded thyroid clonotypes (frequency above 0.001) were also found in blood, which suggests that blood repertoires may mirror thyroid immune responses. A 13 V-J signature model separated ophthalmopathy from stable hyperthyroidism, with approximately 87% sensitivity and 81% to 83% specificity in cross-validation and 80%/75% in testing. In validation, the model predicted progression to ophthalmopathy with about 71% sensitivity and approximately 78% specificity, a median of about 6 months before onset. To identify TCR V-J signatures that set the groups apart, the researchers used a discovery cohort of about a hundred patients, made up of roughly 40 with Graves' ophthalmopathy and 57 with stable Graves' hyperthyroidism. Whether ophthalmopathy could be predicted prospectively was tested in an independent validation cohort made up of about 18 hyperthyroidism patients plus 17 patients who later progressed to ophthalmopathy. For training and testing, the 95 to 100 patients in the discovery cohort were randomly divided in a 7:3 ratio. The study also compared thyroid tissue and blood T-cell repertoires from about six Graves' hyperthyroidism patients. After sampling, hyperthyroidism patients received methimazole starting at 30 mg daily, and ophthalmopathy patients received high-dose intravenous methylprednisolone. The libraries were constructed in a second round of multiplex PCR and then size-selected and purified. The libraries were sequenced on an Illumina HiSeq2000 using paired-end 100 bp reads. SOAPnuke was used to process the raw data, throwing out any read that contained adapters or uncalled bases, had a mean Phred below 15, or lacked an exact constant-primer or identifier match. COPE v1.2.5 was used to merge the high-quality paired reads, and each unique nucleotide sequence was defined as a clonotype. Clonotypes were aligned to IMGT TRBV, TRBD and TRBJ reference segments using MiTCR v1.1. The analysis included only V-J combinations with a frequency above 0.0001, which together covered roughly 99% of the repertoires. The TCS score was defined as the ratio of F50 (clonal expansion) to E x V (chaos), calculated using BLOSUM62-based TCRdist between CDR3 peptides within each V-J. Welch's t-statistics and random forest reduced roughly 500 V-J features to 13, which were used in a naive Bayes classifier (R e1071). No statistical method was used to fix the sample size in advance, and group allocation was not hidden from the investigators. The paper describes TCR Vbeta CDR3 sequencing of 135 peripheral blood samples, made up of 43 ophthalmopathy patients, approximately 76 hyperthyroidism patients and about 17 progressor patients.

The sequence came from a woman aged 30 to 39 with Graves disease. Donor details come from another sample of the same person, matched by shared clones. The sample in question was peripheral blood mononuclear cells (PBMCs), obtained at new diagnosis, from a patient treated with antithyroid drugs.

The sequenced DNA is TGTGCCAGCAGGCGCGGGGTGAACACTGAAGCTTTCTTT. The translation is CASRRGVNTEAFF. The sequence links TRBV11-2 to TRBJ1-1; the D gene lacks a confident call. From the cysteine up to the phenylalanine, the CDR3 has a length of 13 residues. The DNA shown is the 39-base CDR3, in frame from base 1. From a lookup of the germline V gene, CDR1 and CDR2 are SGHAT and FQNNGV. V loses 6 bases of germline sequence and J loses 0 bases, and the interval between the two ends is 8 bases.